This T cell receptor beta chain comes out of a study of shared clonotypes between healthy human individuals. Across the study: The people who gave samples were a couple of women and a few men aged 18 to 49.

This CDR3 comprises 11 residues. The germline V gene encodes CDR1 SQVTM and CDR2 ANQGSEA. Turning to this clone: The antigen remains unidentified. With a much larger clone just one base away, this may be a read error.

The authors split each subset's genomic DNA evenly across several immunoSEQ plates. The table came from immunoSEQ multiplex PCR; TCRdb's copy has only in-frame clones and leaves some out. The sample holds about 490,000 clones, over 60% seen once. Study-wide findings and caveats: In having few donors, the study represented limited genetic and exposure-history diversity.

This clonotype was obtained from a woman in her thirties or forties in good health. Some clones in this sample may be carry-over from other donors' samples. The chain combines TRBV29-1 with TRBJ2-7; 7 nucleotides agree with TRBD1. What was sequenced was PBMCs. The CDR3 sequence: CSVWDSYGQYF. The CDR3, as DNA: TGCAGCGTCTGGGACAGTTACGGGCAGTACTTC.